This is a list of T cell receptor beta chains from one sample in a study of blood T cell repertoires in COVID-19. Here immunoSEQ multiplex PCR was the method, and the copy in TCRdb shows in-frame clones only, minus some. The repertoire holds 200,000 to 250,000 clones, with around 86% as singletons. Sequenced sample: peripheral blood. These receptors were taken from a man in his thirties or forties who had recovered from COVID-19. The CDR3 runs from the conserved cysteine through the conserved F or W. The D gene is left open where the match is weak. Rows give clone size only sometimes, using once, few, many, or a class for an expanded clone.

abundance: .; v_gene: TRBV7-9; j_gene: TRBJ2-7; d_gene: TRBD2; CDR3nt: TGTGCCAGCAGCTTACCGCCCGGGAGGTCCTACGAGCAGTACTTC; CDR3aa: CASSLPPGRSYEQYF
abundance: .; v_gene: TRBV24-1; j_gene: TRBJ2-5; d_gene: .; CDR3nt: TGTGCCACCAGTGATTTGGTCGGCCAAGAGACCCAGTACTTC; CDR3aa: CATSDLVGQETQYF
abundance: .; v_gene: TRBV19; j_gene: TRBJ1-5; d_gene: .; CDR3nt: TGTGCCAGTAGTAGGGGGCACCATCTTAGCAATCAGCCCCAGCATTTT; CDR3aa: CASSRGHHLSNQPQHF
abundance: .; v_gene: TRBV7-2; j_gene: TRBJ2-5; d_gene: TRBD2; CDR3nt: TGTGCCAGCAGCCCCCGGGTATTAGCGGGGGGACTACAAGAGACCCAGTACTTC; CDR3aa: CASSPRVLAGGLQETQYF
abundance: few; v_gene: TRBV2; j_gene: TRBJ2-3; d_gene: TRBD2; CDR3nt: TGTGCCAGCAGTTCTAGCGGGGGGGCCGCAGATACGCAGTATTTT; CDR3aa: CASSSSGGAADTQYF
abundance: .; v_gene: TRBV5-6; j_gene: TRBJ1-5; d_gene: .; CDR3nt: TGTGCCAGCAGCTCCTTGGGGGAGGGCGTCGGCAATCAGCCCCAGCATTTT; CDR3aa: CASSSLGEGVGNQPQHF
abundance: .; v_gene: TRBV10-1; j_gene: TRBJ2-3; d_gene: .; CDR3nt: TGCGCCAGCAGTGATTCTCGGGGGATGGGGCAGTATTTT; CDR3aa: CASSDSRGMGQYF
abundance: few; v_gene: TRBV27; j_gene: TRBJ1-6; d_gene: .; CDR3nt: TGTGCCAGCAGTTTACTACTAGTTGGGTCTCCCCTCCACTTT; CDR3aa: CASSLLLVGSPLHF
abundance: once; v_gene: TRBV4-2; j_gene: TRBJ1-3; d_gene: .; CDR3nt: TGTGCCAGCAGCCAGAACAGAAACACCATATATTTT; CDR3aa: CASSQNRNTIYF
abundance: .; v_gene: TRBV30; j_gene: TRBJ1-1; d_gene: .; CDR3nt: TGTGCCCGCAGGGACTTGGACACTGAAGCTTTCTTT; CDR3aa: CARRDLDTEAFF
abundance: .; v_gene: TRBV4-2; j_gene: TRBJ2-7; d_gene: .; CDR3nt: TGTGCCAGCAGCCAAGAAAGGGGGAAGAGCTCCTACGAGCAGTACTTC; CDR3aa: CASSQERGKSSYEQYF
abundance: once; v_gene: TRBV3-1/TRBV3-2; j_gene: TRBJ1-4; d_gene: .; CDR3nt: TGTGCCAGCAGCGCGGGGGGGTATGAAAAACTGTTTTTT; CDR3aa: CASSAGGYEKLFF
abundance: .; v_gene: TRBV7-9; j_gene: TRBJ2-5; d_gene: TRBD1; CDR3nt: TGTGCCAGCAGTCCCCGGGACAGTCAAGAGACCCAGTACTTC; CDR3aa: CASSPRDSQETQYF
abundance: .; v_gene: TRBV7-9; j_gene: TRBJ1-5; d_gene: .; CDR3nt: TGTGCCAGCAGCTCCCAAGGACAATATAGCAATCAGCCCCAGCATTTT; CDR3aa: CASSSQGQYSNQPQHF
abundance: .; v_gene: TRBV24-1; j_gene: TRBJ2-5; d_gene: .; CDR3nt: TGTGCCACCAGTGGGTCTTGGACATACCAAGAGACCCAGTACTTC; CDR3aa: CATSGSWTYQETQYF